One and the same sample provided the 8 T cell receptor beta chains below, sequenced in a study of human T cells and chemical hapten exposure. TCRdb passed the RACE reads through MiXCR, listing each CDR3 protein once. The sample includes 340,000 or so distinct CDR3 sequences, roughly 6.9% of them seen just once. This sample's time point: patch test 1, 2 weeks after DPC sensitization. Noted treatment: therapeutic diphenylcyclopropenone sensitization with weekly scalp DPC. The sample here was whole blood, taken in connection with sensitization to the hapten diphenylcyclopropenone (DPC). Receptors originate from a woman younger than 30 with alopecia areata. Some clones in this sample may be carry-over from other donors' samples.

The chain combines TRBV5-1 with TRBJ1-6; no firm D call. The CDR3 consists of 14 residues. Germline V gene sequence: CDR1 SGHRS, CDR2 YFSETQ. V gave up 5 bases and J gave up 5 bases, with 11 bases separating them. The CDR3 DNA is TGCGCCAGCAGGACGGAGGTGGATAATTCACCCCTCCACTTT. Residues: CASRTEVDNSPLHF.

This clonotype was found a few times. J is TRBJ2-7 and V is TRBV3-1; D call uncertain. The length of the CDR3 is 13 residues. The germline V gene has CDR1 LGHDT and CDR2 YNNKEL (reference sequence). Trimming pared 3 bases from V and 2 bases from J, leaving 8 bases between. This chain's CDR3 is CASSQDRTYEQYF. The CDR3 nucleotides read TGTGCCAGCAGCCAGGACCGGACCTACGAGCAGTACTTC.

Comments on this clonotype: This may stem from a read error, because a much larger clone lies one nucleotide away. This rearrangement joins TRBV27 to TRBJ2-3; maybe TRBD1 (5 bases). The CDR3 length is 13 residues. The germline V gene has CDR1 MNHEY and CDR2 SMNVEV (reference sequence). CDR3 loop: CASSTQGTDTLYF. The CDR3, as DNA: TGTGCCAGCAGTACCCAGGGCACAGATACGCTGTATTTT.

This clonotype was seen ten or more times. The V and J genes are TRBV6-2 or TRBV6-3 and TRBJ2-7, with D perhaps matching TRBD1 (5 bases). V was clipped by 5 bases and J by 7 bases, with 18 bases between them. The CDR3 has 14 amino acids. The germline V gene encodes CDR1 MNHEY and CDR2 SVGEGT. The CDR3 sequence: CASSRSRVYGEQYF. The CDR3 region has the DNA TGTGCCAGCAGTCGCTCCAGGGTCTACGGGGAGCAGTACTTC.

The CDR3 DNA sequence: TGTGCCAGCAGTTCACTAGCGGGGGGTAGTAGAGAGCAGTTCTTC. Translation gives CASSSLAGGSREQFF. J is TRBJ2-1 and V is TRBV12-3 or TRBV12-4; the match to TRBD2 covers 12 bases. V lost 4 bases and J lost 10; bases outside the gene matches: 8. The CDR3 contains 15 residues.

This rearrangement joins TRBV18 to TRBJ2-7; a weak D match, TRBD1 (6 bases). Germline V CDR1 and CDR2: KGHSH, LQKENI. The ends were cut back, 0 bases at V and 1 base at J, with 16 bases in the middle. The CDR3 is made up of 17 amino acids. The CDR3 loop reads CASSPPQGLGPSYEQYF. CDR3 DNA: TGTGCCAGCTCACCACCGCAGGGGCTGGGACCGTCCTACGAGCAGTACTTC.

This clonotype showed up many times. The rearrangement links TRBV10-3 to TRBJ2-1, with a possible D match to TRBD2 (5 bases). Germline CDR1 is ENHRY and CDR2 is SYGVKD. CDR3 length equals 12 residues. V gave up 5 bases and J gave up 13 bases, with 15 bases separating them. CDR3 nucleotides: TGTGCCATCAGTAGAGAGGGTAACCCCCAGTTCTTC. This codes for CAISREGNPQFF.

This clonotype has only a few counts. This chain's CDR3 is CASSQVTGTDTQYF. The CDR3, as DNA: TGCGCCAGCAGCCAAGTTACGGGCACAGATACGCAGTATTTT. This rearrangement joins TRBV4-1 to TRBJ2-3; D is unresolved. V lost 1 base to trimming and J lost 1 base, with 6 bases between them. Germline V gives CDR1 MGHRA, CDR2 YSYEKL. The CDR3 extends over 14 amino acids.